This T cell receptor (beta chain) was found in a study of untreated major depressive disorder. Profiled with immunoSEQ multiplex PCR; TCRdb holds only in-frame clones, not every one. The sample contains just over 20,000 clones, over 80% of which appear only once. From germline, CDR1 is SGHTA and CDR2 FQGNSA. This CDR3 comprises 15 residues. V lost 2 bases and J lost 4, with 12 bases in between. The chain has TRBV7-2 and TRBJ2-1; D is perhaps TRBD1 (5 bases). Sample: CD4+ T cells from PBMCs. This receptor was obtained from a man aged 25-45 years in good health. CDR3 loop: CASSLSQGDYNEQFF. CDR3 coding DNA: TGTGCCAGCAGCTTAAGCCAGGGCGATTACAATGAGCAGTTCTTC.